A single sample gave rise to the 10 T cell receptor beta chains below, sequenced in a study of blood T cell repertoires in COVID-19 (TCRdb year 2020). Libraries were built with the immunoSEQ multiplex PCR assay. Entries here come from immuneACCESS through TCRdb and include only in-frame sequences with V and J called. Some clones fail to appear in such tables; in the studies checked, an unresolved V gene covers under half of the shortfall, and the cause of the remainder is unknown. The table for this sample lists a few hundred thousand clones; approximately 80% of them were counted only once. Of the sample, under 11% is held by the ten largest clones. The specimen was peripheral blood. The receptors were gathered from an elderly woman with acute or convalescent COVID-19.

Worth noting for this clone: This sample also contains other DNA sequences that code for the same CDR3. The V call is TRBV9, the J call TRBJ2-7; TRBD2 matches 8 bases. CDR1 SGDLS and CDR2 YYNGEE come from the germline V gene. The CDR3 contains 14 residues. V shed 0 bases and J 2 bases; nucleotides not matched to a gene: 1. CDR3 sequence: CASSVGGGTYEQYF. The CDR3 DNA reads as TGTGCCAGCAGCGTAGGCGGGGGGACCTACGAGCAGTACTTC.

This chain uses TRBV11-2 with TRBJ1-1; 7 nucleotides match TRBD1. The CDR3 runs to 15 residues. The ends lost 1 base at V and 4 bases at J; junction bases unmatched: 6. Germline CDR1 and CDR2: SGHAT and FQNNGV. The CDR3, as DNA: TGTGCCAGCAGCTTAGGGGATGACAGGGTCACTGAAGCTTTCTTT. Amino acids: CASSLGDDRVTEAFF.

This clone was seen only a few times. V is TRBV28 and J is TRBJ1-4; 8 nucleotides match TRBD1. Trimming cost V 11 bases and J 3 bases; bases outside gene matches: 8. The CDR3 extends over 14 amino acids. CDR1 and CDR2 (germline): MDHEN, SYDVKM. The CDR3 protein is CAAATGVSNEKLFF. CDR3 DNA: TGTGCCGCCGCGACAGGGGTGTCTAATGAAAAACTGTTTTTT. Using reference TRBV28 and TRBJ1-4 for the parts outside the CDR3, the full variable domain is DVKVTQSSRYLVKRTGEKVFLECVQDMDHENMFWYRQDPGLGLRLIYFSYDVKMKEKGDIPEGYSVSREKKERFSLILESASTNQTSMYLCAAATGVSNEKLFFGSGTQLSVL.

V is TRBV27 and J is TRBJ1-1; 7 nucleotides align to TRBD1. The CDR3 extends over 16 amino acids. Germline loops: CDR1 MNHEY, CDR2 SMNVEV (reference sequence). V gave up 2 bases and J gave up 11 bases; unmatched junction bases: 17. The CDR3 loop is CASSLGGGRGAGAAFF. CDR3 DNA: TGTGCCAGCAGTTTAGGAGGGGGCAGGGGGGCCGGGGCGGCTTTCTTT.

CDR3 sequence reads: CATSESWDRGEQFF. The CDR3 DNA sequence: TGTGCCACCAGTGAATCCTGGGACAGGGGTGAGCAGTTCTTC. The chain links TRBV24-1 to TRBJ2-1, with 10 bases fitting TRBD1. CDR3 length equals 14 residues. The trim removed 4 bases at V and 9 bases at J, leaving 5 bases unmatched. Germline assignment: CDR1 KGHDR and CDR2 SFDVKD.

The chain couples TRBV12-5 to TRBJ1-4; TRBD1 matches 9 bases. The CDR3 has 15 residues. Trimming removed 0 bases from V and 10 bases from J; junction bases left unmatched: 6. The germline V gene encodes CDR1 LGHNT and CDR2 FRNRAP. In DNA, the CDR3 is TGTGCTAGTGGTTTGGTGGGACAGGGTATTGGAAAACTGTTTTTT. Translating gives CASGLVGQGIGKLFF.

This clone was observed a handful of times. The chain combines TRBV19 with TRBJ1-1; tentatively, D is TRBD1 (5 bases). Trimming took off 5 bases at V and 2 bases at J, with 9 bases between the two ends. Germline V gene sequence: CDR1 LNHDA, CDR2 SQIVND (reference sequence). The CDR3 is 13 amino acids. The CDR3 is CASSVTVNTEAFF. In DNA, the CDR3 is TGTGCCAGTAGTGTGACAGTTAACACTGAAGCTTTCTTT.

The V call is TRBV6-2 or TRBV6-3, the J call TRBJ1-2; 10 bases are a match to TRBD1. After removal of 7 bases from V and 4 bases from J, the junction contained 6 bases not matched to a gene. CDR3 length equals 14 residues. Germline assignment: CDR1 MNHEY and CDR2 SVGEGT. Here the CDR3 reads CASNPGTGAYGYTF. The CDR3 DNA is TGTGCCAGCAACCCCGGGACAGGGGCCTATGGCTACACCTTC.

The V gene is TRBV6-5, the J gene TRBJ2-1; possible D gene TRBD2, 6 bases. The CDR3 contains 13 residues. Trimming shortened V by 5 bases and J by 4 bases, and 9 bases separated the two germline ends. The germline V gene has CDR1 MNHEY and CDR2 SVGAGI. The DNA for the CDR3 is TGTGCCAGCAGTCCGGCGGGATACAATGAGCAGTTCTTC. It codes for CASSPAGYNEQFF.

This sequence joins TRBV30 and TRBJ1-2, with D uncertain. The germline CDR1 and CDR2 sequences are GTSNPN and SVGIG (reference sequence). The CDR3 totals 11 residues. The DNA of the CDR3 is TGTCTGGAGAGTACTAACTATGGCTACACCTTC. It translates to CLESTNYGYTF.